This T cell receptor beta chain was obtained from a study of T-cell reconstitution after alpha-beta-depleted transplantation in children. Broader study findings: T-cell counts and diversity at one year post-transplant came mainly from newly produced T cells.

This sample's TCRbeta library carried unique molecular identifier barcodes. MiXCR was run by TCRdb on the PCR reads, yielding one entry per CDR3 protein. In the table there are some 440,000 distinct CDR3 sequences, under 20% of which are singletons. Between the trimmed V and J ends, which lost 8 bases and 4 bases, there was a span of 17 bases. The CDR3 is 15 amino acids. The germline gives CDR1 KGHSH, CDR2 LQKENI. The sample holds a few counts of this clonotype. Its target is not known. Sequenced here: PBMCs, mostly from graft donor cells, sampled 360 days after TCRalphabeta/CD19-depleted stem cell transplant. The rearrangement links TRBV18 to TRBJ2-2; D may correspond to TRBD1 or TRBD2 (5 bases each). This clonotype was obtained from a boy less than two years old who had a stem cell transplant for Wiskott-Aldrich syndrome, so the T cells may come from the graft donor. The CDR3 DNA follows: TGTGCCAGCATAACCGGGACCAGAAGCACCGGGGAGCTGTTTTTT. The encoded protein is CASITGTRSTGELFF. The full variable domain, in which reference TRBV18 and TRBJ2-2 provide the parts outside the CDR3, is NAGVMQNPRHLVRRRGQEARLRCSPMKGHSHVYWYRQLPEEGLKFMVYLQKENIIDESGMPKERFSAEFPKEGPSILRIQQVVRGDSAAYFCASITGTRSTGELFFGEGSRLTVL.